This T cell receptor (beta chain) was captured by sequencing in a study of monozygotic twins with cystic fibrosis. Germline V CDR1 and CDR2: SGHTA, FQGNSA. CDR3 size: 15 residues. V lost 0 bases, J lost 10 bases, and 16 bases lay in between. Findings and caveats of the study: In 13 of 16 pairs, V gene usage was closest to the co-twin's.

For this clone: Its matching antigen is unknown.

The protocol was immunoSEQ multiplex PCR, while the TCRdb copy is restricted to in-frame clones and leaves out a portion. The table shows about 14,000 clones, with 85% to 95% occurring only once. The TCR sequence derives from a girl under 10 years old with cystic fibrosis. The chain joins TRBV7-2 to TRBJ2-1; a weak D match, TRBD2 (6 bases). Sequenced material: blood. In nucleotides, the CDR3 is TGTGCCAGCAGCTTAGCGTTGGGACTCCTCGGGGAGCAGTTCTTC. Translated, it gives CASSLALGLLGEQFF.